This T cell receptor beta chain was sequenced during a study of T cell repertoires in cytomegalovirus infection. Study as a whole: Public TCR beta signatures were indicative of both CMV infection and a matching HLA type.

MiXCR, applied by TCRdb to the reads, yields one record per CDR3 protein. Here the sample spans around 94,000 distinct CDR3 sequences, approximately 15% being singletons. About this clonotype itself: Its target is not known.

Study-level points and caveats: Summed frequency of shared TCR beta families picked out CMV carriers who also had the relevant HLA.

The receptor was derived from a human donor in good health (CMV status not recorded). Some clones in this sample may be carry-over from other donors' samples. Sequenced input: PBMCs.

The CDR3 sequence is CASSRAGDYEQYF. The CDR3 DNA is TGTGCCAGTAGTCGGGCCGGGGACTACGAGCAGTACTTC. The chain employs TRBV19 and TRBJ2-7, with D maybe TRBD2 (5 bases). CDR3 length: 13 amino acids. Germline V gene lookup returns CDR1 LNHDA and CDR2 SQIVND (reference sequence). Trimming took 5 bases from V and 3 from J, leaving 11 bases between them.